The clone carrying this TCR beta chain was found a few times. The entry originates in a study of Graves' ophthalmopathy and Graves' hyperthyroidism. The authors amplified TCR beta CDR3 regions from RNA transcripts. The workflow started with a first-round RT-PCR run with HTBI primers and then moved on to a second-round multiplex PCR. TCRdb analysed the multiplex PCR reads with MiXCR anew, one entry per CDR3 protein. The sample records about 700,000 distinct CDR3 sequences, about 41% being singletons. The trim removed 2 bases at V and 9 bases at J, leaving 15 bases unmatched. Germline loops: CDR1 SGHVS, CDR2 FQNEAQ. This CDR3 is 16 amino acids long.

Sequencing used peripheral blood. The sequence was obtained from an adult man with Graves' ophthalmopathy. The chain joins TRBV7-8 to TRBJ2-5; 7 bases match TRBD2. The CDR3 loop is CASSLQRWEGHQPQYF. The CDR3 nucleotides read TGTGCCAGCAGCTTACAACGCTGGGAGGGTCATCAGCCCCAGTACTTC.